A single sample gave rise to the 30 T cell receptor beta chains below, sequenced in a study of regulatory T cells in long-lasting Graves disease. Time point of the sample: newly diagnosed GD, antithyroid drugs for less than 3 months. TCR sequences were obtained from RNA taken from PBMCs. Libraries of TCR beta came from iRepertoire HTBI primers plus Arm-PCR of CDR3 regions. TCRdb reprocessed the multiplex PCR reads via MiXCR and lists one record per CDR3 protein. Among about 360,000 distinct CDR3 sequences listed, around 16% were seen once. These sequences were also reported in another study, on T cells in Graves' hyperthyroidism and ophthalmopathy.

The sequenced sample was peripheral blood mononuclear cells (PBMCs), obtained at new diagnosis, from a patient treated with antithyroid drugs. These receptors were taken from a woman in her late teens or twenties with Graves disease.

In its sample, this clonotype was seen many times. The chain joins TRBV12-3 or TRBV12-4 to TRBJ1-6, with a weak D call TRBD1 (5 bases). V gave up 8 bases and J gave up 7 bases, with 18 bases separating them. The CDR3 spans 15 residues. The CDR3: CASGLADSQNSPLHF. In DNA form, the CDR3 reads TGTGCCAGCGGCCTAGCCGACAGCCAAAATTCACCCCTCCACTTT.

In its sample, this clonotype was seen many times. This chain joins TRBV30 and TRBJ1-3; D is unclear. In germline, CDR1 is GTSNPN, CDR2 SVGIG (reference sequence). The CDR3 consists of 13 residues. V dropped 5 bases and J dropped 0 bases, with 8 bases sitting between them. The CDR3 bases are TGTGCCTGGGGTGGGCACTCTGGAAACACCATATATTTT. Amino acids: CAWGGHSGNTIYF. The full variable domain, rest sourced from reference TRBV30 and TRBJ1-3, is SQTIHQWPATLVQPVGSPLSLECTVEGTSNPNLYWYRQAAGRGLQLLFYSVGIGQISSEVPQNLSASRPQDRQFILSSKKLLLSDSGFYLCAWGGHSGNTIYFGEGSWLTVV.

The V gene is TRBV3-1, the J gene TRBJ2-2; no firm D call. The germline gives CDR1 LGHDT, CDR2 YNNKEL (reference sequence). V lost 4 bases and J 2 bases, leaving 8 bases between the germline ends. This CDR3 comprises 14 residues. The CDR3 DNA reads TGTGCCAGCAGCCGCGTGACTAACACCGGGGAGCTGTTTTTT. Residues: CASSRVTNTGELFF.

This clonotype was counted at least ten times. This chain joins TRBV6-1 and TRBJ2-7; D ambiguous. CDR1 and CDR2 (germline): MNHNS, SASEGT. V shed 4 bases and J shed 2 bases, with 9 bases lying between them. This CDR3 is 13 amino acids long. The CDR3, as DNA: TGTGCCAGCAGTGCGATAGAACCCTACGAGCAGTACTTC. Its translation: CASSAIEPYEQYF.

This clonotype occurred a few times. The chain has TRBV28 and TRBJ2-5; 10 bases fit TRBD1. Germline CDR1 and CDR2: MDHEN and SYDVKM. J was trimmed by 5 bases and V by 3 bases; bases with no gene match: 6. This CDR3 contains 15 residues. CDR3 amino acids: CASSLADRGPETQYF. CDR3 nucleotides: TGTGCCAGCAGTTTGGCCGACAGGGGGCCGGAGACCCAGTACTTC.

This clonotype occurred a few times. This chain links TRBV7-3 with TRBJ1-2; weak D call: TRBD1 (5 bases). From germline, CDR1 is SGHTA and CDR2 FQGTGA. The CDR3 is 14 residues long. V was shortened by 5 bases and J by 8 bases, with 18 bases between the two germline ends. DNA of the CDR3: TGTGCCAGCAGCCCCAACAGGTTGGATCAGGGCTACACCTTC. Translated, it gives CASSPNRLDQGYTF.

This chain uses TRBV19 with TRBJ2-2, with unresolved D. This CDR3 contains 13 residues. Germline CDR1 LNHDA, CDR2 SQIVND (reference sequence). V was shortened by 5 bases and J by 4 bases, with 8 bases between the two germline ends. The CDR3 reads CASSLVRTGELFF. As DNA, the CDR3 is TGTGCCAGTAGTCTAGTACGCACCGGGGAGCTGTTTTTT.

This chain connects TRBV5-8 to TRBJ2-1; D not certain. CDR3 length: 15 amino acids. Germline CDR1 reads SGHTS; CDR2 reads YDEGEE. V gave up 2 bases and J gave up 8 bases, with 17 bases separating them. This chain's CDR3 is CASSFSVPSRDEQFF. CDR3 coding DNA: TGTGCCAGCAGCTTTTCGGTCCCCTCCCGGGATGAGCAGTTCTTC.

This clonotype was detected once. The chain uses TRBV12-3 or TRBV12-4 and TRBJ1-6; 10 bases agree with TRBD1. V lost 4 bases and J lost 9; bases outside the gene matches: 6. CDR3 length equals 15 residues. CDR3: CASSSGQGVSSPLHF. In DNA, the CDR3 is TGTGCCAGCAGTTCTGGACAGGGGGTGAGTTCACCCCTCCACTTT.

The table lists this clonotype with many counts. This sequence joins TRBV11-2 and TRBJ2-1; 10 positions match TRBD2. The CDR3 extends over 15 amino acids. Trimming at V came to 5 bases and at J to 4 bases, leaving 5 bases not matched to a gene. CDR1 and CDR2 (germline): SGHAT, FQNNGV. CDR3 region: CASSGGTSVYNEQFF. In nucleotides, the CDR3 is TGTGCCAGCAGCGGCGGGACTAGCGTATACAATGAGCAGTTCTTC.

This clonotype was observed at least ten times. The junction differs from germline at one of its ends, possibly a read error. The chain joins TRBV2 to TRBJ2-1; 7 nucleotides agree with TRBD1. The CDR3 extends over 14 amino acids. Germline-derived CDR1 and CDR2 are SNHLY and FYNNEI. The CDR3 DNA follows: TGTGCCAGCAGAGCCCCGACAGGGATCAATGGGCAGTTCTTC. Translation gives CASRAPTGINGQFF.

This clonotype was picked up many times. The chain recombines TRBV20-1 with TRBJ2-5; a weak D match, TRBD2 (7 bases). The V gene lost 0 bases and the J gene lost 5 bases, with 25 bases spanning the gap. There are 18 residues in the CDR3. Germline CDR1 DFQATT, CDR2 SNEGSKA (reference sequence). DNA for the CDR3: TGCAGTGCTAGAGATATATATGCGGGGGCCACGGGGTCGGAGACCCAGTACTTC. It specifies CSARDIYAGATGSETQYF.

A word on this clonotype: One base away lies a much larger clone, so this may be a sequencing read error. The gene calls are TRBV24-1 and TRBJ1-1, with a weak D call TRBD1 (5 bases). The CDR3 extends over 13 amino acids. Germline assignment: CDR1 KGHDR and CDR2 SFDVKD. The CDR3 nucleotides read TGTACCACCCCCCGGAGGGGCAACACTGAAGCTTTCTTT. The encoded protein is CTTPRRGNTEAFF.

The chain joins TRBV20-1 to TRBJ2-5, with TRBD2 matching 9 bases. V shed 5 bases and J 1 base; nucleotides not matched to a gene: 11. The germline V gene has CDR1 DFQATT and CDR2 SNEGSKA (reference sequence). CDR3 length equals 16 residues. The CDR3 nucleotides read TGCAGTGCTGTGGACAGCGGGAGGTGGGTCCAAGAGACCCAGTACTTC. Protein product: CSAVDSGRWVQETQYF.

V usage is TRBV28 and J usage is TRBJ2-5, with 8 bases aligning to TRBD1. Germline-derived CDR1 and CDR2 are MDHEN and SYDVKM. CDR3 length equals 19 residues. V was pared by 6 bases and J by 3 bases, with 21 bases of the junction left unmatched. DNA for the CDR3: TGTGCCAGCAGACCTATCGGGGTCGGGCAGGGGGCACCTGAAGAGACCCAGTACTTC. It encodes CASRPIGVGQGAPEETQYF.

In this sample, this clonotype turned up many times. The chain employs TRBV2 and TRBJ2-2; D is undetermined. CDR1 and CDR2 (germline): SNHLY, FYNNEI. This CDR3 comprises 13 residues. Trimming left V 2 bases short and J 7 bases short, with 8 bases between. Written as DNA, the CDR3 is TGTGCCAGCAGTGAACCCGTGGTCGGGGAGCTGTTTTTT. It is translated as CASSEPVVGELFF.

The CDR3 nucleotides read TGTGCCAGTAGTATTCGAGGTGTAGGGTCGTCGAACACCGGGGAGCTGTTTTTT. Its protein is CASSIRGVGSSNTGELFF. J is TRBJ2-2 and V is TRBV19, with unresolved D. This CDR3 is 18 amino acids long. V gave up 3 bases and J gave up 0 bases, with 17 bases separating them. The V gene's germline CDR1 is LNHDA and CDR2 SQIVND (reference sequence).

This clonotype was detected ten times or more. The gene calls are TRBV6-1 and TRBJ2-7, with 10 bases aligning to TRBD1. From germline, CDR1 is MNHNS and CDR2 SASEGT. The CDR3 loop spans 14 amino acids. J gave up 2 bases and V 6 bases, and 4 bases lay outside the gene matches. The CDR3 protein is CASRAGTGAYEQYF. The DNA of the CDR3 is TGTGCCAGCAGAGCCGGGACAGGGGCCTACGAGCAGTACTTC.

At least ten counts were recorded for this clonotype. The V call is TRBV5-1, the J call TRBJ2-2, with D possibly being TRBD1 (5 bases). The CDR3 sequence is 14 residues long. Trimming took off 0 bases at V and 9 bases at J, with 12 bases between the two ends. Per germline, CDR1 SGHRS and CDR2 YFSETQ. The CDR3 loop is CASSLDGAGRELFF. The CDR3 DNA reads TGCGCCAGCAGCTTGGATGGGGCAGGGAGGGAGCTGTTTTTT.

CDR3 DNA: TGCAGTGCCGGGCCTAGCGGGGGGGTTACAGAGACCCAGTACTTC. Amino acids: CSAGPSGGVTETQYF. This chain joins TRBV20-1 and TRBJ2-5, with TRBD2 identical over 12 bases. CDR3 length: 15 amino acids. In germline, CDR1 is DFQATT, CDR2 SNEGSKA (reference sequence). V shed 6 bases, J shed 4 bases, and the junction held 9 bases outside the gene matches.

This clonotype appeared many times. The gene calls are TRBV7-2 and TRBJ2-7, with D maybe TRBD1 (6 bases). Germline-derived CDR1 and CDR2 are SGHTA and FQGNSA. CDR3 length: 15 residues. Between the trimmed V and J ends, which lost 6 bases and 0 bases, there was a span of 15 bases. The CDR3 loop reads CASSTTGTSSYEQYF. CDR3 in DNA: TGTGCCAGCAGTACCACAGGGACAAGCTCCTACGAGCAGTACTTC.

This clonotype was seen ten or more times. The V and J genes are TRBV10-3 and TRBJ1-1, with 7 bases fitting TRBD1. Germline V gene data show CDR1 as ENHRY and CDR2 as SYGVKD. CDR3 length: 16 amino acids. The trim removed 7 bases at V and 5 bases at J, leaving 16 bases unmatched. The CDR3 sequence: CAITPRVRGLGTEAFF. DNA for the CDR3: TGTGCCATCACCCCGAGGGTGAGGGGGCTCGGGACTGAAGCTTTCTTT.

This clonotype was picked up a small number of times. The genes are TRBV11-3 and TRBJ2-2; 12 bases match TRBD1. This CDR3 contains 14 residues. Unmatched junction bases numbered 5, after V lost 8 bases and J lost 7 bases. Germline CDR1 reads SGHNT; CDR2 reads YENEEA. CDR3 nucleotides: TGTGCCAGCGAGGGACAGGGGGCGGTCGGGGAGCTGTTTTTT. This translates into CASEGQGAVGELFF.

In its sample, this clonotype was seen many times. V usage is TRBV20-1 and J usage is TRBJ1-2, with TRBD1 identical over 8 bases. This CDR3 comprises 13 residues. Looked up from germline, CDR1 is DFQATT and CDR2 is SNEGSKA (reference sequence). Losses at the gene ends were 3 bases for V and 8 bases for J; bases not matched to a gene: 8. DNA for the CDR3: TGCAGTGCTAGGAGAACAGGGGGGACCGGCTACACCTTC. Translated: CSARRTGGTGYTF.

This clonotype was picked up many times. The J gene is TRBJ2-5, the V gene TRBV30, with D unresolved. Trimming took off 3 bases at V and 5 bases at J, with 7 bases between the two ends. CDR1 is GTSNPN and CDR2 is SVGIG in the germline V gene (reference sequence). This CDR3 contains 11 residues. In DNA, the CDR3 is TGTGCCTGGAGGGCCTTTGAGACCCAGTACTTC. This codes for CAWRAFETQYF.

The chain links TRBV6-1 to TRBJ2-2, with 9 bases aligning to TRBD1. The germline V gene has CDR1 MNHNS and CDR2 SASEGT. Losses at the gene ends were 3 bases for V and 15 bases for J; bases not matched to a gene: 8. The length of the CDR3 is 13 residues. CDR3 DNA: TGTGCCAGCAGTGACACAGGACAGGGGTTGGTGTTTTTT. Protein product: CASSDTGQGLVFF.

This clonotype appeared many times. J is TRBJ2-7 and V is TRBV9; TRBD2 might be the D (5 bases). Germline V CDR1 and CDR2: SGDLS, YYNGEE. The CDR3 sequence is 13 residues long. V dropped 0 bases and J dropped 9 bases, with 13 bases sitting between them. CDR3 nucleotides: TGTGCCAGCAGCGTAGGCGGGCCCTATGGGCAGTACTTC. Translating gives CASSVGGPYGQYF.

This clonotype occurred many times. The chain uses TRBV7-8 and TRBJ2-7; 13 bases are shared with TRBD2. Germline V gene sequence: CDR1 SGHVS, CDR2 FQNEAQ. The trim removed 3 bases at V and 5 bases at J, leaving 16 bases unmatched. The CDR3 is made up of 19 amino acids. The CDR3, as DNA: TGTGCCAGCAGCTTTGCACTAGCGGGAGGGCCCTCTTTGGAGAACGAGCAGTACTTC. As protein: CASSFALAGGPSLENEQYF.

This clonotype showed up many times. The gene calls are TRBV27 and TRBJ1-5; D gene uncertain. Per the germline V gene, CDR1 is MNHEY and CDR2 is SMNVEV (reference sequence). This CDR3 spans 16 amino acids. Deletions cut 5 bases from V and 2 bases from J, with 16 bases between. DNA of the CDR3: TGTGCCAGCAGTCCCCTCACGAATCTAGGCAATCAGCCCCAGCATTTT. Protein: CASSPLTNLGNQPQHF.

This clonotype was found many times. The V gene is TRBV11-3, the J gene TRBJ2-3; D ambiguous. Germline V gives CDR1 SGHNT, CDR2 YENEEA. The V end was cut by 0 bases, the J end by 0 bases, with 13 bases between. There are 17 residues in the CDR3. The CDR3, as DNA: TGTGCCAGCAGCTTAGAGGGCCGCGGAGTTAGCACAGATACGCAGTATTTT. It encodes CASSLEGRGVSTDTQYF. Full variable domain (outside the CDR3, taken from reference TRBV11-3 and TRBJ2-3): EAGVVQSPRYKIIEKKQPVAFWCNPISGHNTLYWYLQNLGQGPELLIRYENEEAVDDSQLPKDRFSAERLKGVDSTLKIQPAELGDSAVYLCASSLEGRGVSTDTQYFGPGTRLTVL.